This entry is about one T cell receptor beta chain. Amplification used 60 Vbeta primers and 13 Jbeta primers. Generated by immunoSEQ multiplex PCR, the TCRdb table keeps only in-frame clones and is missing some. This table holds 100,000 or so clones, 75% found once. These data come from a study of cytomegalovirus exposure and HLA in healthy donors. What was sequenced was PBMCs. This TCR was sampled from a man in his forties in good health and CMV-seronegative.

The CDR3 loop is CASKGGNSPLHF. The CDR3 DNA reads as TGTGCCAGCAAAGGGGGCAATTCACCCCTCCACTTT. The chain employs TRBV6-6 and TRBJ1-6; the match to TRBD1 covers 7 bases. Germline V gene sequence: CDR1 MNHNY, CDR2 SVGAGI (reference sequence). Losses at the gene ends were 7 bases for V and 7 bases for J; bases not matched to a gene: 1. The CDR3 is made up of 12 amino acids.